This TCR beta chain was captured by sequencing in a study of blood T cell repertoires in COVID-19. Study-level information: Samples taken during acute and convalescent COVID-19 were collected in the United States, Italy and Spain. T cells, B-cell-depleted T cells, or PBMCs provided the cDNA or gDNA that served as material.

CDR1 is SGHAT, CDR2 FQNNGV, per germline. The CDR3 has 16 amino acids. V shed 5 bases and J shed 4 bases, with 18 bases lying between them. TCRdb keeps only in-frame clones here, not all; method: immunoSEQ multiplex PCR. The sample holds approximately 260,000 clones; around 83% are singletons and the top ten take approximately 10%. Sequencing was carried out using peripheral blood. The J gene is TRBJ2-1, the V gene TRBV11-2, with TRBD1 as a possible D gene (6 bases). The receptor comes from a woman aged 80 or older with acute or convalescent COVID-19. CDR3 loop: CASSQVYGGGYNEQFF. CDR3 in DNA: TGTGCCAGCAGCCAGGTTTATGGGGGCGGGTACAATGAGCAGTTCTTC.